This T cell receptor beta chain was identified during a study of blood T cell repertoires in COVID-19. Whole-study context: Both acute and convalescent COVID-19 samples were obtained from the United States, Italy and Spain.

Per the original data handling: Quantification of nucleated cells was approximated via reference gene primer amplification. TCRdb's table, derived via immunoSEQ multiplex PCR, lists solely in-frame clones and lacks some. V and J calls and clone size come straight from that table; D and trimming were deduced from the DNA. The data show about 110,000 clones, with over 80% seen just once and about 1.1% held by the top ten. Sequencing was done on a sample of peripheral blood. This receptor was taken from a human donor in a cohort sampled during active COVID-19.

The CDR3 loop is CASSSSRTDTQYF. CDR3 DNA sequence: TGTGCCAGCAGCTCTTCTCGCACAGATACGCAGTATTTT. This sequence joins TRBV7-3 and TRBJ2-3; no firm D call. The CDR3 is 13 residues long. Germline V gives CDR1 SGHTA, CDR2 FQGTGA. Trimming stripped 4 bases from V and 1 base from J, with 6 bases between. The full variable domain, in which reference TRBV7-3 and TRBJ2-3 provide the parts outside the CDR3, is GAGVSQTPSNKVTEKGKYVELRCDPISGHTALYWYRQSLGQGPEFLIYFQGTGAADDSGLPNDRFFAVRPEGSVSTLKIQRTERGDSAVYLCASSSSRTDTQYFGPGTRLTVL.